This T cell receptor beta chain stems from a study of blood T cell repertoires in COVID-19 (TCRdb year 2020). Some background on the complete study: Samples covering the acute and convalescent phases of COVID-19 were provided by collaborators in the United States, Italy and Spain. A de-identified subject ID, COVID-19 status, age in years and sex were almost always included in the sample metadata. The dataset comprised deeply sampled blood TCRbeta repertoires from subjects exposed to, actively infected with, or recovered from COVID-19. The repertoires were released in a freely available public database intended as a resource for research on the immune response to SARS-CoV-2. The prospective study material was composed of cDNA or gDNA derived from T cells, B-cell-depleted T cells, or PBMCs. Where available, HLA class I and class II types were obtained from metadata supplied by the sample provider rather than from assay-based typing. The samples were drawn from the first 160 participants of the ongoing ImmuneRACE study and from under 1,500 subjects provided by 6 global collaborators. Broader findings and caveats from the paper: Clinical and demographic metadata were provided uncurated, with the amount varying by source and participant.

V and J are truncated by 3 bases and 7 bases respectively, leaving an intervening sequence of 12 bases. The CDR3 sequence holds 13 residues, the cysteine and phenylalanine included. Kept here is only the CDR3 DNA, which spans 39 bases and is read in frame from base 1. TCRbeta CDR3 regions were amplified from genomic DNA using the immunoSEQ Assay, a bias-controlled multiplex PCR. The study's processing was this. The number of nucleated cells in each sample was estimated by amplification of reference gene primers within the assay. Sequence reads were collapsed and filtered to measure the absolute abundance of every unique TCRbeta CDR3 rearrangement. For each sample, productive Simpson clonality was calculated by taking the square root of Simpson's diversity index across productive rearrangements. This immuneACCESS table, as held by TCRdb, lists in-frame sequences with V and J called but not all clones. Of the missing ones, under half trace to an unresolved V gene in checked studies; the others have no known cause. V and J calls and clone size are those listed in that table; D and trimming were worked out from the DNA. The sample table lists 300,000 to 350,000 clones, 90% of them with a count of one. Over 3.5% of the sample comes from the top ten.

In the prospective study, participants were roughly 18 to 100 years old, resided in under 30 geographic areas of the United States, and were enrolled through a virtual design. To assign participants to cohorts, the prospective study relied on clinical history that participants themselves reported in a screening survey and a study questionnaire. In the prospective study, whole blood, serum and a nasopharyngeal or oropharyngeal swab were collected from each participant by mobile phlebotomists. Over a roughly 2-month period, participants in the prospective study had the option of providing additional blood draws and questionnaires. Prospective study blood samples were shipped either frozen or at room temperature before DNA extraction. As regards this clone: What this receptor recognizes is not known. One base away there is no much larger clone; base qualities are not given.

What was sequenced was PBMCs or T cells enriched from blood (not recorded which). The receptor's source is a woman in her late teens or twenties with acute COVID-19. This chain joins TRBV12-3 or TRBV12-4 to TRBJ1-1, and TRBD1 may be the D gene, going by 5 matching bases. CDR3 loop: CASSLGGPVEAFF. In nucleotide form, the sequence is TGTGCCAGCAGTTTGGGGGGTCCTGTTGAAGCTTTCTTT.